These 10 T cell receptor beta chains were all obtained from the same sample, sequenced in a study of T cell responses to AZD1222 COVID-19 vaccine. Repertoires were generated with immunoSEQ multiplex PCR, while TCRdb's copy carries only in-frame clones and drops some. The data hold over 130,000 clones, with roughly nine tenths observed a single time. The sample here was peripheral blood, taken 28 days after the second dose of the MenACWY control vaccine. The receptor source for this set is an adult who received the MenACWY meningococcal vaccine as a control.

V and J are TRBV13 and TRBJ2-3; 11 bases align to TRBD2. Losses at the gene ends were 5 bases for V and 5 bases for J; bases not matched to a gene: 6. Germline loops: CDR1 PRHDT, CDR2 FYEKMQ (reference sequence). This CDR3 has 15 residues. In DNA, the CDR3 is TGTGCCAGCAGCCATAGCGGGGGGGCGATAGATACGCAGTATTTT. Translation: CASSHSGGAIDTQYF.

V is TRBV12-3 or TRBV12-4 and J is TRBJ1-2, with 7 nucleotides matching TRBD1. CDR3 length: 13 amino acids. With 3 bases clipped from V and 6 bases from J, the junction kept 4 bases outside the gene matches. CDR3 bases: TGTGCCAGCAGTTTGAGGGGGCGCGATGGCTACACCTTC. Encoded protein: CASSLRGRDGYTF.

V is TRBV9 and J is TRBJ2-3; 9 positions match TRBD2. The germline V gene encodes CDR1 SGDLS and CDR2 YYNGEE. This CDR3 has 16 amino acids. With 4 bases clipped from V and 2 bases from J, the junction kept 8 bases outside the gene matches. The CDR3 loop reads CASSNRLAADTDTQYF. DNA for the CDR3: TGTGCCAGCAGCAACAGACTAGCGGCAGACACAGATACGCAGTATTTT.

The genes are TRBV6-5 and TRBJ2-3; possible D gene TRBD2, 6 bases. CDR3 length: 15 amino acids. Trimming took off 2 bases at V and 0 bases at J, with 9 bases between the two ends. Germline-derived CDR1 and CDR2 are MNHEY and SVGAGI. The CDR3 bases are TGTGCCAGCAGTTACCTAGCGACCAGCACAGATACGCAGTATTTT. Encoded protein: CASSYLATSTDTQYF.

This clone appeared once. The chain links TRBV9 to TRBJ2-7; D perhaps matches TRBD2 (5 bases). This CDR3 comprises 14 residues. Per germline, CDR1 SGDLS and CDR2 YYNGEE. Trimming stripped 0 bases from V and 3 bases from J, with 10 bases between. CDR3 nucleotides: TGTGCCAGCAGCGTAGCGGGGAGTGGCTACGAGCAGTACTTC. This sequence encodes CASSVAGSGYEQYF.

This rearrangement joins TRBV20-1 to TRBJ2-6; D ambiguous. CDR1 and CDR2 from the germline V gene are DFQATT and SNEGSKA (reference sequence). CDR3 length: 14 residues. V was clipped by 3 bases and J by 1 base, with 7 bases between them. CDR3 coding DNA: TGCAGTGCTAGTGGCCTGTCTGGGGCCAACGTCCTGACTTTC. This translates into CSASGLSGANVLTF.

The chain recombines TRBV9 with TRBJ2-3; 15 bases are a match to TRBD2. Germline values: CDR1 SGDLS, CDR2 YYNGEE. The CDR3 is made up of 17 amino acids. The V segment lost 4 bases and the J segment 4 bases; nucleotides outside the gene matches: 7. The CDR3 spells CASSPRTSGGAPDTQYF. CDR3 coding DNA: TGTGCCAGCAGCCCAAGGACTAGCGGGGGGGCTCCAGATACGCAGTATTTT.

This chain connects TRBV11-2 to TRBJ2-2, with D tentatively TRBD1 (6 bases). Germline-derived CDR1 and CDR2 are SGHAT and FQNNGV. The V and J ends lost 3 bases and 4 bases respectively, with 15 bases between them. The CDR3 contains 16 residues. The CDR3 DNA reads TGTGCCAGCAGCTTTCTAGGGGGATTTGGCACCGGGGAGCTGTTTTTT. This encodes CASSFLGGFGTGELFF.

The rearrangement joins TRBV30 to TRBJ1-4; D possibly corresponds to TRBD1 (6 bases). The CDR3 totals 14 residues. V lost 0 bases to trimming and J lost 7 bases, with 12 bases between them. CDR1 is GTSNPN, CDR2 SVGIG, per germline (reference sequence). The CDR3 bases are TGTGCCTGGAGTGTAGGGGGATTTAGTGAAAAACTGTTTTTT. Residues: CAWSVGGFSEKLFF.

The rearrangement links TRBV18 to TRBJ2-7; 9 bases match TRBD1. Germline V gene lookup returns CDR1 KGHSH and CDR2 LQKENI. This CDR3 region has 16 residues. Trimming removed 3 bases from V and 6 bases from J; junction bases left unmatched: 12. The CDR3 bases are TGTGCCAGCTCACCTTATACCAGGGGACAGGGTCGCGAGCAGTACTTC. It translates to CASSPYTRGQGREQYF. Full variable domain (missing parts from reference TRBV18 and TRBJ2-7): NAGVMQNPRHLVRRRGQEARLRCSPMKGHSHVYWYRQLPEEGLKFMVYLQKENIIDESGMPKERFSAEFPKEGPSILRIQQVVRGDSAAYFCASSPYTRGQGREQYFGPGTRLTVT.